Described below is a single T cell receptor (beta chain) sequence and its context. TCRdb keeps only in-frame clones here, not all; method: immunoSEQ multiplex PCR. The sample has thousands of clones; over 75% are singletons. The V gene's germline CDR1 is SGHTA and CDR2 FQGNSA. There are 15 residues in the CDR3. V was pared by 0 bases and J by 8 bases, with 14 bases between. Eligibility required adulthood, ileal or ileocolonic Crohn's disease and indicated ileocolonic resection. This sample was included in a study of T cell repertoires in ileal Crohn's disease. The clonotype originates from an adult with Crohn's disease. The source material was ileal tissue. The rearrangement joins TRBV7-2 to TRBJ2-1; perhaps TRBD2 as D (6 bases). The CDR3, as DNA: TGTGCCAGCAGCTTAGCAGGGCTAGCTAGCGATGAGCAGTTCTTC. It encodes CASSLAGLASDEQFF. The entire variable domain, with the rest obtained from reference TRBV7-2 and TRBJ2-1, is as follows: GAGVSQSPSNKVTEKGKDVELRCDPISGHTALYWYRQSLGQGLEFLIYFQGNSAPDKSGLPSDRFSAERTGGSVSTLTIQRTQQEDSAVYLCASSLAGLASDEQFFGPGTRLTVL.